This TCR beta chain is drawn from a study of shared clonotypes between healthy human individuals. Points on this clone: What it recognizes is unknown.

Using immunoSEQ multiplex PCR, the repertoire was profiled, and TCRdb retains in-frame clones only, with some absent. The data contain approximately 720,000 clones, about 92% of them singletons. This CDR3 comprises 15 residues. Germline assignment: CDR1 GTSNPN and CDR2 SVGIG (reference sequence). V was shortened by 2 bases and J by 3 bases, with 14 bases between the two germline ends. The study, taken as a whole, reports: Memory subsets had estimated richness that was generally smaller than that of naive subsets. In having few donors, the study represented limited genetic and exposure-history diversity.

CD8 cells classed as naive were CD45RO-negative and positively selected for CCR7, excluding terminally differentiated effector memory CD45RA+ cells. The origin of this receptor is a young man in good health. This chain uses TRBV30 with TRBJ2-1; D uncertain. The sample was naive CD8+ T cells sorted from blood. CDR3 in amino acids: CAWSTTDPNYNEQFF. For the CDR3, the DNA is TGTGCCTGGAGTACGACGGACCCCAACTACAATGAGCAGTTCTTC.